What follows are 26 T cell receptor beta chains derived from one specimen sequenced in a study of vaccination effects on CD4 cells after COVID-19. Before any sequencing was done, the ViraFEST assay used viral peptide pools to expand antigen-specific CD4+ T cells. Isolating CD4+ T cells followed approximately 10 days of culture. Prior SARS-CoV-2 infection was absent in the vaccine recipients, as shown by negative nucleocapsid antibodies. The repertoire was sequenced with immunoSEQ multiplex PCR; TCRdb's copy has only in-frame clones and lacks some. The sample lists approximately 30,000 clones, more than 60% occurring once. Their recognized antigens are unknown. Sequenced here: CD4+ T cells from PBMCs cultured with SARS-CoV-2 spike peptides, sampled before COVID-19 vaccination. These TCRs come from a human donor who received a COVID-19 vaccine.

This clone was counted a few times. The V and J genes are TRBV6-5 and TRBJ1-5; D remains unclear. The V gene's germline CDR1 is MNHEY and CDR2 SVGAGI. CDR3 length equals 15 residues. With 6 bases removed from V and 1 base from J, the gap between germline ends came to 13 bases. CDR3 in amino acids: CASRHDSDSNQPQHF. CDR3 sequence (DNA): TGTGCCAGCAGGCACGACTCCGACAGCAATCAGCCCCAGCATTTT.

V gene TRBV6-2 or TRBV6-3 combines with J gene TRBJ1-5; TRBD1 might be the D (6 bases). V was shortened by 3 bases and J by 4 bases, with 13 bases between the two germline ends. The CDR3 extends over 15 amino acids. CDR1 is MNHEY, CDR2 SVGEGT, per germline. This CDR3 is CASSYVGRGNQPQHF. The CDR3 nucleotides are TGTGCCAGCAGTTATGTCGGCAGGGGAAATCAGCCCCAGCATTTT.

V and J are TRBV29-1 and TRBJ2-7; D unclear. There are 13 residues in the CDR3. With 4 bases removed from V and 4 bases from J, the gap between germline ends came to 14 bases. Germline V gene data show CDR1 as SQVTM and CDR2 as ANQGSEA. The CDR3 nucleotides are TGCAGCGTTGTTCTAGACGGTCGATACGAGCAGTACTTC. This gives the protein CSVVLDGRYEQYF.

This clone was found a few times. V gene TRBV7-3 combines with J gene TRBJ1-1, with a possible D match to TRBD1 (5 bases). This CDR3 is built from 12 residues. Trimming stripped 5 bases from V and 10 bases from J, with 14 bases between. The germline gives CDR1 SGHTA, CDR2 FQGTGA. CDR3 amino acids: CASSQSRVSAFF. The CDR3 nucleotides are TGTGCCAGCAGCCAAAGCAGGGTTTCAGCTTTCTTT.

This clone was counted between two and nine times. This rearrangement joins TRBV2 to TRBJ1-1; D is undetermined. This CDR3 spans 13 amino acids. V lost 1 base to trimming and J lost 2 bases, with 5 bases between them. The germline CDR1 and CDR2 sequences are SNHLY and FYNNEI. The CDR3 region is CASSEGVNTEAFF. For the CDR3, the DNA is TGTGCCAGCAGTGAAGGGGTTAACACTGAAGCTTTCTTT.

This clone occurred once. The genes are TRBV29-1 and TRBJ2-2; no definite D call. Germline CDR1 reads SQVTM; CDR2 reads ANQGSEA. The ends were cut back, 4 bases at V and 6 bases at J, with 9 bases in the middle. This CDR3 has 12 residues. CDR3 in amino acids: CSVARWPGELFF. The CDR3 DNA follows: TGCAGCGTTGCCAGGTGGCCCGGGGAGCTGTTTTTT.

The genes are TRBV2 and TRBJ1-5; weak D call: TRBD1 (5 bases). V lost 5 bases to trimming and J lost 2 bases, with 10 bases between them. Germline V CDR1 and CDR2: SNHLY, FYNNEI. This CDR3 spans 14 amino acids. CDR3 in amino acids: CASSSGLGNQPQHF. The CDR3, as DNA: TGTGCCAGCAGTTCAGGGTTGGGCAATCAGCCCCAGCATTTT.

The CDR3 sequence is CASSPVKVWSGDTQYF. The CDR3 region has the DNA TGCGCCAGCAGCCCGGTGAAGGTGTGGTCCGGAGATACGCAGTATTTT. The chain has TRBV5-1 and TRBJ2-3; D gene unclear. Deletions cut 4 bases from V and 5 bases from J, with 20 bases between. The CDR3 is 16 residues long. CDR1 and CDR2 from the germline V gene are SGHRS and YFSETQ.

V and J are TRBV19 and TRBJ2-3; the match to TRBD2 covers 11 bases. The CDR3 spans 17 residues. Germline CDR1 and CDR2: LNHDA and SQIVND (reference sequence). J was trimmed by 0 bases and V by 6 bases; bases with no gene match: 8. CDR3 protein: CASSGQASGGSTDTQYF. DNA for the CDR3: TGTGCCAGTAGCGGCCAAGCTAGCGGGGGGAGCACAGATACGCAGTATTTT.

This chain uses TRBV27 with TRBJ1-2, with D possibly matching TRBD1 (6 bases). The CDR3 runs to 13 residues. V lost 10 bases and J 8 bases, leaving 20 bases between the germline ends. The germline V gene encodes CDR1 MNHEY and CDR2 SMNVEV (reference sequence). The CDR3 bases are TGTGCCACCACACAACAGGGCGGCTGGGGCTACACCTTC. It specifies CATTQQGGWGYTF.

The V and J genes are TRBV27 and TRBJ1-5, with TRBD1 as a possible D gene (5 bases). V was cut by 4 bases and J by 1 base, with 11 bases left in between. Germline V gene sequence: CDR1 MNHEY, CDR2 SMNVEV (reference sequence). CDR3 length: 15 amino acids. CDR3 bases: TGTGCCAGCAGTTCATCAGGGAAGAGCAATCAGCCCCAGCATTTT. It yields the protein CASSSSGKSNQPQHF.

The rearrangement joins TRBV6-6 to TRBJ2-3, with TRBD2 matching over 7 bases. Germline V gene sequence: CDR1 MNHNY, CDR2 SVGAGI (reference sequence). With 5 bases clipped from V and 1 base from J, the junction kept 12 bases outside the gene matches. The CDR3 has 17 residues. The CDR3 region has the DNA TGTGCCAGCAGTCCTAACCAGCGACGGGGGGGCACAGATACGCAGTATTTT. Protein sequence: CASSPNQRRGGTDTQYF.

V and J are TRBV7-9 and TRBJ1-5; D uncertain. The CDR3 totals 13 residues. V was pared by 2 bases and J by 6 bases, with 8 bases between. Germline V gives CDR1 SEHNR, CDR2 FQNEAQ (reference sequence). CDR3 region: CASSLSLSQPQHF. CDR3 nucleotide sequence: TGTGCCAGCAGCTTAAGTCTCAGTCAGCCCCAGCATTTT. The entire variable domain, with the rest obtained from reference TRBV7-9 and TRBJ1-5, is as follows: DTGVSQNPRHKITKRGQNVTFRCDPISEHNRLYWYRQTLGQGPEFLTYFQNEAQLEKSRLLSDRFSAERPKGSFSTLEIQRTEQGDSAMYLCASSLSLSQPQHFGDGTRLSIL.

The V call is TRBV2, the J call TRBJ2-4, with D perhaps matching TRBD2 (6 bases). CDR3 length: 13 residues. Germline V gene data show CDR1 as SNHLY and CDR2 as FYNNEI. V lost 6 bases to trimming and J lost 6 bases, with 12 bases between them. CDR3 amino acids: CASSRETLNIQYF. The CDR3 region has the DNA TGTGCCAGCAGCCGGGAGACTTTAAACATTCAGTACTTC.

This rearrangement joins TRBV5-6 to TRBJ1-2; D is ambiguous. Germline-derived CDR1 and CDR2 are SGHDT and YYEEEE. There are 13 residues in the CDR3. V lost 1 base and J 4 bases, leaving 8 bases between the germline ends. Here the CDR3 DNA reads TGTGCCAGCAGCTTGCGGAACAGCTATGGCTACACCTTC. It codes for CASSLRNSYGYTF.

The chain joins TRBV7-2 to TRBJ2-5, with D possibly being TRBD2 (5 bases). Between the trimmed V and J ends, which lost 2 bases and 7 bases, there was a span of 17 bases. Per the germline V gene, CDR1 is SGHTA and CDR2 is FQGNSA. The CDR3 is 15 amino acids. CDR3 bases: TGTGCCAGCAGCTTACGGCGTGGCCTCCGGGGGACCCAGTACTTC. This translates into CASSLRRGLRGTQYF.

V usage is TRBV2 and J usage is TRBJ2-1, with D uncertain. V was clipped by 4 bases and J by 4 bases, with 2 bases between them. From germline, CDR1 is SNHLY and CDR2 FYNNEI. The length of the CDR3 is 11 residues. DNA for the CDR3: TGTGCCAGCAGTGGGTACAATGAGCAGTTCTTC. It specifies CASSGYNEQFF.

V gene TRBV12-3 or TRBV12-4 combines with J gene TRBJ1-2; D unresolved. V gave up 5 bases and J gave up 4 bases, with 11 bases separating them. The CDR3 covers 13 residues. DNA for the CDR3: TGTGCCAGCAGTCCCGCAGAATCCTATGGCTACACCTTC. It translates to CASSPAESYGYTF.

This sequence joins TRBV2 and TRBJ1-6; tentative D call: TRBD1 (5 bases). This CDR3 spans 14 amino acids. Per the germline V gene, CDR1 is SNHLY and CDR2 is FYNNEI. V lost 8 bases and J lost 11, with 19 bases in between. CDR3 sequence (DNA): TGTGCCAGCGCCTGGGGGGACTGGGGAACACCCCTCCACTTT. Amino acids: CASAWGDWGTPLHF.

The CDR3 loop reads CSVTLAGGRYNEQFF. The CDR3 DNA sequence: TGCAGCGTTACGCTAGCGGGAGGCCGGTACAATGAGCAGTTCTTC. This sequence joins TRBV29-1 and TRBJ2-1, with 11 positions matching TRBD2. The ends lost 5 bases at V and 4 bases at J; junction bases unmatched: 7. The germline CDR1 and CDR2 sequences are SQVTM and ANQGSEA. This CDR3 has 15 amino acids.

The rearrangement links TRBV3-1 (or the pseudogene TRBV3-2) to TRBJ1-4, with TRBD1 as a possible D gene (6 bases). Germline assignment: CDR1 LGHDT and CDR2 YNNKEL (reference sequence). V lost 4 bases and J lost 8, with 14 bases in between. The CDR3 extends over 14 amino acids. CDR3 sequence reads: CASSPRGLGEKLFF. The CDR3 DNA is TGTGCCAGCAGCCCCCGGGGGCTCGGGGAAAAACTGTTTTTT.

This rearrangement joins TRBV19 to TRBJ2-2; 10 positions agree with TRBD1. The length of the CDR3 is 15 residues. After removal of 7 bases from V and 4 bases from J, the junction contained 6 bases not matched to a gene. Germline V gene data show CDR1 as LNHDA and CDR2 as SQIVND (reference sequence). In DNA form, the CDR3 reads TGTGCCAGTACCACCGGGACAGGGGTCACCGGGGAGCTGTTTTTT. Residues: CASTTGTGVTGELFF.

The J gene is TRBJ2-3, the V gene TRBV27; TRBD1 aligns across 9 bases. The CDR3 spans 13 residues. V was pared by 4 bases and J by 8 bases, with 4 bases of the junction left unmatched. Germline loops: CDR1 MNHEY, CDR2 SMNVEV (reference sequence). The DNA for the CDR3 is TGTGCCAGCAGTTACCTACAGGGGGCTACGCAGTATTTT. It encodes CASSYLQGATQYF.

This clone showed up just a few times. V and J are TRBV5-1 and TRBJ1-5; 8 bases are shared with TRBD1. CDR1 and CDR2 (germline): SGHRS, YFSETQ. The CDR3 runs 13 residues. V lost 5 bases to trimming and J lost 6 bases; unmatched junction nucleotides: 4. This chain's CDR3 is CASRDRAGQPQHF. In DNA form, the CDR3 reads TGCGCCAGCAGGGACAGGGCAGGTCAGCCCCAGCATTTT.

The CDR3 sequence: CASSRTVTGELFF. The DNA of the CDR3 is TGTGCCAGCAGTCGGACAGTCACCGGGGAGCTGTTTTTT. This chain uses TRBV12-3 or TRBV12-4 with TRBJ2-2; D possibly corresponds to TRBD1 (6 bases). The CDR3 consists of 13 residues. V shed 5 bases and J shed 4 bases, with 8 bases lying between them.

This clone was recorded only once. CDR3 coding DNA: TGTGCCAGCAGTCCCAGGGGAGGGGGCACTGAAGCTTTCTTT. Protein product: CASSPRGGGTEAFF. The V and J genes are TRBV27 and TRBJ1-1; TRBD1 might be the D (6 bases). The CDR3 is made up of 14 amino acids. Trimming cost V 5 bases and J 4 bases, with 14 bases left between them. In germline, CDR1 is MNHEY, CDR2 SMNVEV (reference sequence).